Only a few counts were recorded for the clone carrying this TCR beta chain. Its antigen remains unknown. CDR1 is MNHNS, CDR2 SASEGT, per germline. The CDR3 is 10 amino acids. Trimming pared 1 base from V and 6 bases from J, leaving 0 bases between. Assay execution took place at the deep level. Genomic DNA belonging to each subset was distributed in equal measure over several immunoSEQ plates. Sequencing used immunoSEQ multiplex PCR; TCRdb keeps in-frame clones, though not all of them. The sample holds roughly 640,000 clones; around two thirds are singletons and the top ten take under 2%. The source of the sample is a study of shared clonotypes between healthy human individuals. Study-level background: Aged 18 to 49, the donors were two women and three men.

Broader study findings: Against clonotypes common to all four donors, non-shared ones had lower generation probabilities.

Sequenced input: memory CD4+ T cells sorted from blood. Specified subset: CD45RA-negative fraction. The gene calls are TRBV6-1 and TRBJ2-5; no reliable D call. This TCR came from a woman in her twenties or thirties in good health. CDR3 DNA: TGTGCCAGCAGTGAAGAGACCCAGTACTTC. Its protein is CASSEETQYF.